This T cell receptor (beta chain) was sequenced in a study of blood T cell repertoires in COVID-19. As for the study in general: Italy, Spain and the United States were the sources of the convalescent and acute COVID-19 samples. T cells, B-cell-depleted T cells, or PBMCs supplied cDNA or gDNA.

V was trimmed by 3 bases and J by 0 bases, leaving 8 bases between them. The CDR3 spans 14 residues. Germline V gene sequence: CDR1 SGHNT, CDR2 YYREEE (reference sequence). Authors' data handling: Reference gene primer amplification yielded estimated nucleated cell counts. The table came from immunoSEQ multiplex PCR; TCRdb's copy has only in-frame clones and leaves some out. V and J calls plus clone size are reproduced from that table; the DNA served to infer D and trimming. Here the sample spans some 160,000 clones, around 87% being singletons. The sequence was collected from a woman at least 80 years old with COVID-19, enrolled during active disease. V usage is TRBV5-4 and J usage is TRBJ2-3; weak D call: TRBD2 (5 bases). The material sequenced was peripheral blood. The CDR3 bases are TGTGCCAGCAGCTCAGCGGAAAGCACAGATACGCAGTATTTT. Its protein is CASSSAESTDTQYF.